This is a list of T cell receptor beta chains from one sample in a study of T cells in Graves' hyperthyroidism and ophthalmopathy. TCRdb fed the multiplex PCR reads into MiXCR, producing one record per CDR3 protein. This table holds about 700,000 distinct CDR3 sequences, 14% found once. Sequenced material: blood. The source of these receptors is a woman under 30 with Graves' hyperthyroidism. Each CDR3 is given without its conserved first and last residue. Each record gives: J gene, V gene, CDR3 protein.

j_gene: TRBJ2-5
v_gene: TRBV20-1
CDR3aa: SASLSGMGGETQY

j_gene: TRBJ1-1
v_gene: TRBV20-1
CDR3aa: SAPGQATNTEAF

j_gene: TRBJ2-5
v_gene: TRBV3-1
CDR3aa: ASSRGLAETQY

j_gene: TRBJ2-7
v_gene: TRBV2
CDR3aa: ASSDATLYEQY

j_gene: TRBJ2-3
v_gene: TRBV29-1
CDR3aa: SVEVDLGQY

j_gene: TRBJ1-1
v_gene: TRBV29-1
CDR3aa: SGGTGRNTEAF

j_gene: TRBJ1-6
v_gene: TRBV4-1
CDR3aa: ASSQDLGGLDSPLH

j_gene: TRBJ2-2
v_gene: TRBV9
CDR3aa: ASSVVASGSMGELF

j_gene: TRBJ1-5
v_gene: TRBV20-1
CDR3aa: SARGRGISNQPQH

j_gene: TRBJ2-7
v_gene: TRBV7-2
CDR3aa: ASSLEDWRSYEQY

j_gene: TRBJ2-7
v_gene: TRBV27
CDR3aa: ASSYSMGPPSYEQY

j_gene: TRBJ2-5
v_gene: TRBV5-6
CDR3aa: ASSLVASRLETQY

j_gene: TRBJ2-7
v_gene: TRBV5-1
CDR3aa: ASSIAPPDRGSYEQY

j_gene: TRBJ1-2
v_gene: TRBV13
CDR3aa: ASSRNPGHPDGYT

j_gene: TRBJ2-5
v_gene: TRBV18
CDR3aa: ASSPSRGGETQY

j_gene: TRBJ2-7
v_gene: TRBV20-1
CDR3aa: SARDLATSGRANEQY

j_gene: TRBJ1-1
v_gene: TRBV6-1
CDR3aa: ASTPGDSMNTEAF

j_gene: TRBJ2-2
v_gene: TRBV20-1
CDR3aa: SASYPDWTNTGELF

j_gene: TRBJ2-5
v_gene: TRBV3-1
CDR3aa: ASSTTGQGETQY

j_gene: TRBJ1-2
v_gene: TRBV19
CDR3aa: ASSDRWNYGYT

j_gene: TRBJ2-7
v_gene: TRBV2
CDR3aa: ASSSYGPYEQY

j_gene: TRBJ1-2
v_gene: TRBV29-1
CDR3aa: SVVQGLSYGYT

j_gene: TRBJ2-1
v_gene: TRBV6-2/TRBV6-3
CDR3aa: ASSYSKRLAGGYTSYNEQF

j_gene: TRBJ2-3
v_gene: TRBV9
CDR3aa: ASSPRTERFAQY

j_gene: TRBJ2-7
v_gene: TRBV6-2/TRBV6-3
CDR3aa: ASKLDRGDYEQY

j_gene: TRBJ2-7
v_gene: TRBV7-2
CDR3aa: ASSRQLAGEQY

j_gene: TRBJ1-4
v_gene: TRBV5-6
CDR3aa: ASTSGTANEKLF